These 23 T cell receptor beta chains were all obtained from the same sample, sequenced in a study of neurological immune-mediated disorders. Via MiXCR, TCRdb re-called the 5' RACE reads, giving one row per CDR3 protein. The data hold some 86,000 distinct CDR3 sequences, with approximately 2.8% observed a single time. The sequencing sample was made of PBMCs. These receptors were collected from a woman under 40 with multiple sclerosis.

This clonotype was seen repeatedly, ten times or more. The chain recombines TRBV12-3 or TRBV12-4 with TRBJ1-5, with 8 bases matching TRBD1. This CDR3 contains 15 residues. V dropped 6 bases and J dropped 3; count of bases not matched to a gene: 7. The CDR3 region is CASSRGTGDNQPQHF. The CDR3 DNA sequence: TGTGCCAGCAGCAGAGGGACAGGCGACAATCAGCCCCAGCATTTT.

This clonotype has ten or more counts. The rearrangement uses TRBV7-9 and TRBJ2-7, with D hard to call. CDR1 and CDR2 from the germline V gene are SEHNR and FQNEAQ (reference sequence). This CDR3 is 14 amino acids long. The germline V and J ends were trimmed by 0 bases and 4 bases, with 10 bases remaining between them. Here the CDR3 DNA reads TGTGCCAGCAGCTTAGCTCACCGTCCTTACGAGCAGTACTTC. Its translation is CASSLAHRPYEQYF.

This clonotype was seen repeatedly, ten times or more. The chain joins TRBV7-6 to TRBJ1-5, with a weak D call TRBD1 (5 bases). The CDR3 totals 15 residues. The ends were cut back, 1 base at V and 3 bases at J, with 10 bases in the middle. Per germline, CDR1 SGHVS and CDR2 FNYEAQ. CDR3 coding DNA: TGTGCCAGCAGCTTAGGGGACGGCTACAATCAGCCCCAGCATTTT. Amino acid sequence: CASSLGDGYNQPQHF.

In its sample, this clonotype was seen many times. The rearrangement uses TRBV7-6 and TRBJ2-2; TRBD2 is a possible D gene (6 bases). Trimming removed 4 bases at V and 2 bases at J, with 17 bases between. Looked up from germline, CDR1 is SGHVS and CDR2 is FNYEAQ. There are 17 residues in the CDR3. This CDR3 reads CASSWGRGETNTGELFF. CDR3 nucleotide sequence: TGTGCCAGCAGCTGGGGTCGCGGGGAAACTAACACCGGGGAGCTGTTTTTT.

This clonotype showed up many times. The chain has TRBV9 and TRBJ1-2; D is undetermined. V was pared by 0 bases and J by 4 bases, with 16 bases between. The CDR3 consists of 16 residues. CDR1 is SGDLS and CDR2 is YYNGEE in the germline V gene. Written as DNA, the CDR3 is TGTGCCAGCAGCGTAGCCCTCTGGACCGGTAGCTATGGCTACACCTTC. Amino acid sequence: CASSVALWTGSYGYTF.

In this sample, this clonotype turned up many times. The chain has TRBV12-3 or TRBV12-4 and TRBJ2-5; 9 nucleotides line up with TRBD2. The CDR3 is 16 residues long. The ends lost 1 base at V and 4 bases at J; junction bases unmatched: 7. The CDR3 sequence: CASSLERAGGPETQYF. The DNA for the CDR3 is TGTGCCAGCAGTTTAGAGAGAGCGGGAGGACCAGAGACCCAGTACTTC.

This clonotype was counted at least ten times. This sequence joins TRBV12-3 or TRBV12-4 and TRBJ1-1, with 10 bases that match TRBD1. The CDR3 is made up of 14 amino acids. V lost 6 bases to trimming and J lost 5 bases; unmatched junction nucleotides: 6. The CDR3 bases are TGTGCCAGCAGGGCGACAGGGGGCTTGACTGAAGCTTTCTTT. This codes for CASRATGGLTEAFF.

The chain joins TRBV18 to TRBJ1-1; the D is unclear. The V gene's germline CDR1 is KGHSH and CDR2 LQKENI. V lost 0 bases to trimming and J lost 1 base, with 12 bases between them. This CDR3 has 16 amino acids. CDR3 sequence: CASSPPRKGTNTEAFF. CDR3 in DNA: TGTGCCAGCTCACCACCACGAAAGGGTACGAACACTGAAGCTTTCTTT.

This clonotype came up many times. This chain links TRBV11-3 with TRBJ2-3; no clear D gene. CDR1 is SGHNT and CDR2 is YENEEA in the germline V gene. V lost 3 bases to trimming and J lost 1 base, with 11 bases between them. There are 15 residues in the CDR3. The CDR3 sequence: CASSFLPGGTDTQYF. CDR3 bases: TGTGCCAGCAGCTTTTTACCTGGCGGCACAGATACGCAGTATTTT.

This clonotype came up many times. The chain combines TRBV5-1 with TRBJ2-1; possible D gene TRBD2, 6 bases. Trimming cost V 5 bases and J 14 bases, with 23 bases left between them. The CDR3 contains 14 residues. Germline CDR1 SGHRS, CDR2 YFSETQ. The CDR3: CASRGDSKATGEFF. CDR3 DNA: TGCGCCAGCAGGGGGGACTCCAAGGCGACCGGGGAGTTCTTC. The whole variable domain, filled in from reference TRBV5-1 and TRBJ2-1, reads KAGVTQTPRYLIKTRGQQVTLSCSPISGHRSVSWYQQTPGQGLQFLFEYFSETQRNKGNFPGRFSGRQFSNSRSEMNVSTLELGDSALYLCASRGDSKATGEFFGPGTRLTVL.

In this sample, this clonotype turned up many times. This rearrangement joins TRBV6-1 to TRBJ2-1; D is possibly TRBD2 (5 bases). The V and J ends lost 6 bases and 0 bases respectively, with 12 bases between them. The CDR3 sequence is 15 residues long. Germline-derived CDR1 and CDR2 are MNHNS and SASEGT. Here the CDR3 reads CASRELGSSYNEQFF. CDR3 DNA: TGTGCCAGCAGGGAGCTTGGGAGCTCCTACAATGAGCAGTTCTTC.

This clonotype has more than one count but fewer than ten. This chain links TRBV7-8 with TRBJ2-1; TRBD2 matches 8 bases. The CDR3 consists of 12 residues. The J segment lost 10 bases and the V segment lost 5 bases, leaving 4 bases of the junction unmatched. Germline loops: CDR1 SGHVS, CDR2 FQNEAQ. In DNA, the CDR3 is TGTGCCAGCAGCCAACGGGGGGGGGAGCAGTTCTTC. Its translation: CASSQRGGEQFF.

This clonotype was found many times. The V call is TRBV6-1, the J call TRBJ2-6; 7 nucleotides match TRBD1. This CDR3 is built from 15 residues. Germline V gene sequence: CDR1 MNHNS, CDR2 SASEGT. V shed 8 bases and J 0 bases; nucleotides not matched to a gene: 4. In DNA form, the CDR3 reads TGTGCCAGCGGGGACAGCCTCTCTGGGGCCAACGTCCTGACTTTC. It codes for CASGDSLSGANVLTF.

The sample holds many counts of this clonotype. J is TRBJ2-3 and V is TRBV12-3 or TRBV12-4; 8 bases agree with TRBD2. The CDR3 consists of 14 residues. Trimming took 5 bases from V and 6 from J; bases not matched to a gene: 7. CDR3 amino acids: CASSPGGAYDTQYF. CDR3 DNA: TGTGCCAGCAGTCCCGGGGGGGCTTATGATACGCAGTATTTT.

V and J are TRBV7-6 and TRBJ2-7; 8 positions match TRBD2. CDR3 size: 16 residues. J lost 5 bases, V lost 5 bases, and 14 bases had no gene match. Germline values: CDR1 SGHVS, CDR2 FNYEAQ. Written as DNA, the CDR3 is TGTGCCAGCAGCCGAATCGATCCGGGACTAGTCCACGAGCAGTACTTC. The encoded protein is CASSRIDPGLVHEQYF.

This clonotype appeared many times. This sequence joins TRBV12-3 or TRBV12-4 and TRBJ2-3, with D unresolved. The CDR3 length is 14 residues. With 6 bases removed from V and 1 base from J, the gap between germline ends came to 11 bases. The CDR3 coding sequence is TGTGCCAGCAGGGGAATATACGGCACAGATACGCAGTATTTT. Translating it yields CASRGIYGTDTQYF.

This clonotype was recorded many times. The rearrangement links TRBV6-5 to TRBJ2-1; perhaps TRBD1 as D (6 bases). With 5 bases removed from V and 2 bases from J, the gap between germline ends came to 16 bases. This CDR3 contains 16 residues. Germline CDR1 reads MNHEY; CDR2 reads SVGAGI. The CDR3 is CASSAQGIKAYNEQFF. The CDR3, as DNA: TGTGCCAGCAGTGCGCAGGGGATTAAGGCCTACAATGAGCAGTTCTTC.

This clonotype was seen repeatedly, ten times or more. The chain is built from TRBV20-1 and TRBJ2-3; the match to TRBD2 covers 8 bases. The CDR3 contains 16 residues. CDR1 and CDR2 (germline): DFQATT, SNEGSKA (reference sequence). With V trimmed by 5 bases and J by 3 bases, 13 bases remained unmatched. CDR3 protein: CSAPREGEGRTDTQYF. The CDR3 DNA follows: TGCAGTGCTCCCCGGGAGGGGGAGGGCCGTACAGATACGCAGTATTTT.

This clonotype was detected many times. This chain links TRBV13 with TRBJ1-1; weak D call: TRBD1 (5 bases). Germline V CDR1 and CDR2: PRHDT, FYEKMQ (reference sequence). Trimming stripped 3 bases from V and 5 bases from J, with 13 bases between. The CDR3 spans 14 residues. In DNA form, the CDR3 reads TGTGCCAGCAGCTTTGAGAGGGGAAAAACTGAAGCTTTCTTT. Translation gives CASSFERGKTEAFF. Using reference TRBV13 and TRBJ1-1 for the parts outside the CDR3, the full variable domain is AAGVIQSPRHLIKEKRETATLKCYPIPRHDTVYWYQQGPGQDPQFLISFYEKMQSDKGSIPDRFSAQQFSDYHSELNMSSLELGDSALYFCASSFERGKTEAFFGQGTRLTVV.

The genes are TRBV6-2 or TRBV6-3 and TRBJ2-7; D may be TRBD1 or TRBD2 (5 bases each). With 6 bases removed from V and 2 bases from J, the gap between germline ends came to 14 bases. There are 14 residues in the CDR3. Per germline, CDR1 MNHEY and CDR2 SVGEGT. The CDR3 spells CASRSGTGTYEQYF. As DNA, the CDR3 is TGTGCCAGCAGATCCGGGACCGGAACCTACGAGCAGTACTTC.

At least ten counts were recorded for this clonotype. The chain combines TRBV7-3 with TRBJ2-2; D is unresolved. CDR3 length: 13 amino acids. The germline V gene encodes CDR1 SGHTA and CDR2 FQGTGA. Trimming removed 5 bases from V and 3 bases from J, with 7 bases in between. The CDR3 is CASSPTHTGELFF. The CDR3 bases are TGTGCCAGCAGCCCTACCCACACCGGGGAGCTGTTTTTT.

This clonotype was seen ten or more times. The rearrangement links TRBV7-2 to TRBJ1-1, with D perhaps TRBD1 (5 bases). Germline V gene sequence: CDR1 SGHTA, CDR2 FQGNSA. The V end lost 1 base, the J end lost 10 bases, and 13 bases lay between the germline ends. The CDR3 totals 13 residues. In DNA form, the CDR3 reads TGTGCCAGCAGCTTAGATGAGGGGTTGGCAGCTTTCTTT. Protein: CASSLDEGLAAFF. The whole variable domain, remainder taken from reference TRBV7-2 and TRBJ1-1, is GAGVSQSPSNKVTEKGKDVELRCDPISGHTALYWYRQSLGQGLEFLIYFQGNSAPDKSGLPSDRFSAERTGGSVSTLTIQRTQQEDSAVYLCASSLDEGLAAFFGQGTRLTVV.

This clonotype was detected many times. This sequence joins TRBV5-1 and TRBJ1-1, with D uncertain. Germline V lookup: CDR1 SGHRS, CDR2 YFSETQ. Trimming stripped 0 bases from V and 6 bases from J, with 12 bases between. The CDR3 is made up of 14 amino acids. The CDR3 reads CASSLAGRDPEAFF. The CDR3 nucleotides are TGCGCCAGCAGCTTGGCTGGTAGGGATCCTGAAGCTTTCTTT.